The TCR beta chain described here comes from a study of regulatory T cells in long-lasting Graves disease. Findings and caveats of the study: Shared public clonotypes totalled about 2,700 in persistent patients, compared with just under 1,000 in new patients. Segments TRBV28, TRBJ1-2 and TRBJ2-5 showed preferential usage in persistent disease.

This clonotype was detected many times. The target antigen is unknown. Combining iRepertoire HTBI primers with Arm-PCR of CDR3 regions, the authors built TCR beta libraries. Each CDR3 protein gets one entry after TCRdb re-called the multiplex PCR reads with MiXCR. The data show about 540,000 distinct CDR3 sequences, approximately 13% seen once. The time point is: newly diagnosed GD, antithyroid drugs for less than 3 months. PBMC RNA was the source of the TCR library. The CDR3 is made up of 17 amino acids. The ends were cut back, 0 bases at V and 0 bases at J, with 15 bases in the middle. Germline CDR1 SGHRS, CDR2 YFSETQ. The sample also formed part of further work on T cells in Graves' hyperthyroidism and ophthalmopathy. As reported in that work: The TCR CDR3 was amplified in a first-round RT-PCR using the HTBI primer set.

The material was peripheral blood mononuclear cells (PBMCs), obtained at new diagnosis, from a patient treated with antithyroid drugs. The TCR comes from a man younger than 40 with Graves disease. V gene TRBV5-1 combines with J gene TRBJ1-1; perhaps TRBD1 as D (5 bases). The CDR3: CASSLAWGDLMNTEAFF. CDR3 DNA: TGCGCCAGCAGCTTGGCCTGGGGGGACTTGATGAACACTGAAGCTTTCTTT.